These T cell receptor beta chains were read from a single sample in a study of blood T cell repertoires in COVID-19. The table came from immunoSEQ multiplex PCR; TCRdb's copy has only in-frame clones and leaves some out. The table shows under 250,000 clones, with roughly 80% occurring only once. Material for sequencing was peripheral blood. The receptor source for this set is an elderly woman with acute or convalescent COVID-19. Each CDR3 is given without its conserved first and last residue.

v_gene: TRBV27; j_gene: TRBJ2-7; CDR3aa: ASSDRDSSYEQY
v_gene: TRBV30; j_gene: TRBJ2-3; CDR3aa: ACSPPSTDTQY
v_gene: TRBV10-3; j_gene: TRBJ1-3; CDR3aa: AASTGSGNTIY
v_gene: TRBV19; j_gene: TRBJ2-5; CDR3aa: ASSIGQGQQETQY
v_gene: TRBV5-5; j_gene: TRBJ1-2; CDR3aa: ASSLTGTYGYT
v_gene: TRBV11-2; j_gene: TRBJ2-3; CDR3aa: ASRETSGGSPDTQY
v_gene: TRBV30; j_gene: TRBJ1-3; CDR3aa: AWSYSGFSGNTIY
v_gene: TRBV15; j_gene: TRBJ1-1; CDR3aa: ATSRDPKGAATAF
v_gene: TRBV7-9; j_gene: TRBJ2-2; CDR3aa: ASSQARTGPDRITGELF
v_gene: TRBV25-1; j_gene: TRBJ2-1; CDR3aa: ASSQPGQGNEQF
v_gene: TRBV29-1; j_gene: TRBJ1-1; CDR3aa: SVVPGNTEAF
v_gene: TRBV3-1/TRBV3-2; j_gene: TRBJ2-6; CDR3aa: ASSGQGSIFAGANVLT
v_gene: TRBV2; j_gene: TRBJ2-2; CDR3aa: ASSKAGGPRTGELF
v_gene: TRBV18; j_gene: TRBJ2-2; CDR3aa: ASSQEQGDTGELF
v_gene: TRBV4-1; j_gene: TRBJ1-2; CDR3aa: ASSQDRTGLSGYT
v_gene: TRBV19; j_gene: TRBJ2-3; CDR3aa: ASSTRARGGTDTQY
v_gene: TRBV28; j_gene: TRBJ2-7; CDR3aa: ASLDSLRGEQY
v_gene: TRBV7-2; j_gene: TRBJ1-2; CDR3aa: ASTRTERYGYT
v_gene: TRBV5-1; j_gene: TRBJ1-1; CDR3aa: ASSYQDLNTEAF
v_gene: TRBV3-1/TRBV3-2; j_gene: TRBJ2-1; CDR3aa: ASSQTSGTYNEQF
v_gene: TRBV5-4; j_gene: TRBJ2-1; CDR3aa: ASYRGQSSYNEQF
v_gene: TRBV19; j_gene: TRBJ2-1; CDR3aa: ASGGTPGRGEQF
v_gene: TRBV6-6; j_gene: TRBJ2-1; CDR3aa: ASSRQTGTPNNEQF
v_gene: TRBV7-2; j_gene: TRBJ2-3; CDR3aa: ASSLGYFTTDTQY
v_gene: TRBV4-2; j_gene: TRBJ1-5; CDR3aa: ASSQAGIRNQPQH
v_gene: TRBV5-1; j_gene: TRBJ1-1; CDR3aa: ASSFATGSENTEAF
v_gene: TRBV30; j_gene: TRBJ1-2; CDR3aa: AWRQSTTDGYT
v_gene: TRBV7-9; j_gene: TRBJ1-3; CDR3aa: ASSYGQHSGNTIY
v_gene: TRBV20-1; j_gene: TRBJ1-2; CDR3aa: SATGPYGYT
v_gene: TRBV20-1; j_gene: TRBJ1-2; CDR3aa: SASVASPYGYT
v_gene: TRBV6-1; j_gene: TRBJ1-6; CDR3aa: ASSEALGVFLH
v_gene: TRBV28; j_gene: TRBJ2-7; CDR3aa: ASSLASLAGGEQY
v_gene: TRBV20-1; j_gene: TRBJ2-7; CDR3aa: SASLPSGGSYEQY
v_gene: TRBV23-1; j_gene: TRBJ2-5; CDR3aa: ASSHRSPGRLGRLQETQY
v_gene: TRBV7-2; j_gene: TRBJ2-5; CDR3aa: ASSPDRVKETQY
v_gene: TRBV6-6; j_gene: TRBJ2-1; CDR3aa: ASSSRDNLYNEQF
v_gene: TRBV2; j_gene: TRBJ1-3; CDR3aa: ASSERAFGQLSGNTIY
v_gene: TRBV4-2; j_gene: TRBJ2-1; CDR3aa: ASSPPDGSYNEQF
v_gene: TRBV14; j_gene: TRBJ1-1; CDR3aa: ASSQTRAPGEAF
v_gene: TRBV5-1; j_gene: TRBJ1-5; CDR3aa: ASSLVESGPQH
v_gene: TRBV30; j_gene: TRBJ2-3; CDR3aa: AWSTQGTDTQY
v_gene: TRBV2; j_gene: TRBJ2-1; CDR3aa: ASRGARGAYNEQF
v_gene: TRBV6-5; j_gene: TRBJ2-7; CDR3aa: ASTWTPGSYEQY
v_gene: TRBV5-6; j_gene: TRBJ2-7; CDR3aa: ASSSQVTSYEQY
v_gene: TRBV11-3; j_gene: TRBJ2-1; CDR3aa: ASSLRGAGEQF
v_gene: TRBV14; j_gene: TRBJ1-1; CDR3aa: ASSQGFRDRGGTEAF
v_gene: TRBV29-1; j_gene: TRBJ2-3; CDR3aa: SGRRSSTDTQY
v_gene: TRBV10-3; j_gene: TRBJ2-5; CDR3aa: AISGREETQY
v_gene: TRBV7-2; j_gene: TRBJ1-4; CDR3aa: ASSHGGSSTNEKLF
v_gene: TRBV27; j_gene: TRBJ2-5; CDR3aa: ASRGLARETQY
v_gene: TRBV30; j_gene: TRBJ2-7; CDR3aa: ASPTTSSLADPKHGQY
v_gene: TRBV7-2; j_gene: TRBJ2-7; CDR3aa: ASSSLAGGFEQY
v_gene: TRBV14; j_gene: TRBJ1-1; CDR3aa: ASSQGFRGTEAF
v_gene: TRBV29-1; j_gene: TRBJ2-2; CDR3aa: SVGQGWTGELF